The rows below give T cell receptor beta chains drawn from one sample of a study of T cells expressing NK-cell markers. TCRdb re-called the 5' RACE reads, yielding one record per CDR3 amino acid sequence without DNA. The listing records roughly 350,000 distinct CDR3 sequences. The sample taken for sequencing was blood T cells: a sorted CD56 or NKG2C T cell subset, CD4+ or CD8+ T cells, or bulk PBMC T cells (not recorded which). The receptors shown here come from a man aged 18 to 69 in good health. Both conserved end residues are part of each CDR3.

v_call	j_call	cdr3_aa
TRBV7-6	TRBJ2-1	CASSRQLAGALNEQFF
TRBV5-5	TRBJ1-1	CASSKGYQVTEAFF
TRBV28	TRBJ1-5	CASGGRRYQPQHF
TRBV19	TRBJ2-3	CASSMKNDRVDTQYF
TRBV7-2	TRBJ2-3	CASSLVLAGRADTQYF
TRBV6-5	TRBJ2-7	CASSYSGGALGEQYF
TRBV2	TRBJ1-5	CASSVLGQGNQPQHF
TRBV19	TRBJ2-7	CASSILTGTYEQYF
TRBV5-1	TRBJ2-2	CASSARQGTFTNTGELFF
TRBV19	TRBJ2-1	CASRAAGAKKNEQFF
TRBV27	TRBJ1-2	CASSPELGRQDYGYTF
TRBV12-3/TRBV12-4	TRBJ1-3	CASTSMSSGNTIYF
TRBV19	TRBJ2-7	CASSIGFRGTNYEQYF
TRBV27	TRBJ1-4	CASRLTGKGEKLFF
TRBV5-6	TRBJ1-2	CASSASLTEGYTF
TRBV20-1	TRBJ1-5	CSARGTGGFQPQHF
TRBV9	TRBJ2-5	CASSTSHRGGETQYF
TRBV12-3/TRBV12-4	TRBJ1-2	CASSLAVRTSYGYTF
TRBV5-1	TRBJ2-2	CASSPGSSGMAGELFF
TRBV6-1	TRBJ1-6	CASSEAFRDSLHF
TRBV5-1	TRBJ2-2	CASSLRTTENTGELFF
TRBV7-2	TRBJ1-6	CASSFQGFNSPLHF
TRBV2	TRBJ2-2	CASSVERASGGLHTGELFF
TRBV29-1	TRBJ2-3	CSVTSDGRGTQYF
TRBV6-2/TRBV6-3	TRBJ2-3	CASSYGRGTQYF
TRBV27	TRBJ2-1	CASSIYVGQGVNEQFF
TRBV20-1	TRBJ1-2	CSAIIIRSGYGYTF
TRBV3-1	TRBJ2-7	CASSQLAGGTSYEQYF
TRBV10-3	TRBJ2-7	CAISELGTGSYEQYF
TRBV5-6	TRBJ2-7	CASRYEYPREQYF
TRBV6-5	TRBJ1-4	CASSGTASKLFF
TRBV20-1	TRBJ2-1	CSASLLGGPETHEQFF
TRBV20-1	TRBJ2-2	CSARDTGGARPGELFF
TRBV18	TRBJ1-2	CASSPGSPKGSYGYTF
TRBV10-3	TRBJ1-1	CAISEIAGVRTEAFF